The T cell receptor beta chain under discussion was sequenced for a study of PD-L1 blockade in urothelial cancer. On the study more broadly: About 90% of the roughly 29 patients comprised males who had bladder-origin urothelial cancer.

CDR1 is KGHSH, CDR2 LQKENI, per germline. The length of the CDR3 is 17 residues. V trimming: 4 bases; J trimming: 5 bases; junction bases outside the gene matches: 8. Produced via immunoSEQ multiplex PCR; TCRdb's table is partial and in-frame only. Of around 110,000 clones listed, approximately 90% were seen once; the top ten hold 3% to 4.5%. The sample's time point: peripheral blood 6 weeks after treatment start. The receptor was derived from a man aged 55 to 70 with urothelial cancer. The chain is built from TRBV18 and TRBJ2-3, with 14 positions matching TRBD2. The sample in question was PBMCs, obtained around atezolizumab (anti-PD-L1) treatment. The CDR3 region has the DNA TGTGCCAGCTCACTTGGGACTAGCGGGAGTGGTAAAGATACGCAGTATTTT. Encoded protein: CASSLGTSGSGKDTQYF.